The clone carrying this T cell receptor beta chain was found once. Its antigen is currently unknown. This record comes from a study of PD-1 blockade in classical Hodgkin lymphoma. About the research overall: Patients were dosed intravenously with nivolumab at 3 mg/kg every 2 weeks.

Documented time point: cycle 4 day 1 (C4D1), after 5 to 7 weeks of nivolumab. Relapses following autologous stem cell transplantation were seen in all patients, with brentuximab vedotin exposure varying. Best response was recorded as complete response, partial response or progressive disease. Study-level results: Repertoire differences lack defined causes, possibly disease activity or prior therapy. Complete responders' diversity at baseline resembled that of newly diagnosed patients.

CDR3 length equals 15 residues. Germline lookup yields CDR1 MNHEY and CDR2 SVGAGI. Using immunoSEQ multiplex PCR, the repertoire was profiled, and TCRdb retains in-frame clones only, with some absent. This table holds about 47,000 clones, 90% found once. The gene calls are TRBV6-5 and TRBJ2-5; no clear D gene. TRBJ2-7 explains the end of the DNA better; the J call may be wrong. The starting material was peripheral blood mononuclear cells (PBMCs), obtained before the fourth cycle of nivolumab. The TCR sequence derives from a human donor with classical Hodgkin lymphoma. The CDR3 DNA is TGTGCCAGCAGGAGCCCAGACAAGGCCTCCTACGAGCAGTACTTC. Translated, it gives CASRSPDKASYEQYF.